These 32 T cell receptor beta chains share one sample of origin, sequenced in a study of T cell repertoires in cytomegalovirus infection. TCRdb processed the reads anew with MiXCR; each CDR3 protein has one entry. The data hold approximately 490,000 distinct CDR3 sequences, with around 11% observed a single time. Sequenced input: PBMCs. The receptor source for this set is a human donor in good health (CMV status not recorded). Some clones in this sample may be carry-over from other donors' samples.

This clonotype has only a few counts. This rearrangement joins TRBV20-1 to TRBJ2-2; 8 bases line up with TRBD2. The CDR3 covers 18 residues. Germline-derived CDR1 and CDR2 are DFQATT and SNEGSKA (reference sequence). The V segment lost 3 bases and the J segment 3 bases; nucleotides outside the gene matches: 15. Written as DNA, the CDR3 is TGCAGTGCTAGGGTGACTAGCGCGGGAGGATGGGACACCGGGGAGCTGTTTTTT. The encoded protein is CSARVTSAGGWDTGELFF.

With respect to this clonotype: At one boundary the junction diverges from the germline segment, which might be a read error. The V gene is TRBV29-1, the J gene TRBJ2-2; tentatively, D is TRBD1 (5 bases). The CDR3 consists of 15 residues. Looked up from germline, CDR1 is SQVTM and CDR2 is ANQGSEA. CDR3 DNA: TGCAGCGTTGAATGGGGCACCGCGAACACCGGAGAGCTGTTTTTT. Residues: CSVEWGTANTGELFF.

This clonotype was found many times. This rearrangement joins TRBV28 to TRBJ2-5, with TRBD2 matching 7 bases. The CDR3 is 12 amino acids. J was trimmed by 5 bases and V by 8 bases; bases with no gene match: 5. Germline V gene data show CDR1 as MDHEN and CDR2 as SYDVKM. This CDR3 reads CASRQGGETQYF. The CDR3 DNA sequence: TGTGCCAGCCGGCAGGGAGGGGAGACCCAGTACTTC.

This clonotype came up many times. The chain recombines TRBV18 with TRBJ2-5, with D perhaps matching TRBD1 or TRBD2 (5 bases each). Trimming removed 3 bases at V and 5 bases at J, with 16 bases between. CDR1 is KGHSH, CDR2 LQKENI, per germline. This CDR3 region has 15 residues. CDR3 sequence (DNA): TGTGCCAGCTCACCGTCCCTAGGGGAGTTGGAGACCCAGTACTTC. Its protein product is CASSPSLGELETQYF.

This clonotype was seen ten or more times. This chain uses TRBV7-9 with TRBJ2-5, with 7 bases identical to TRBD2. V shed 5 bases and J 0 bases; nucleotides not matched to a gene: 3. Germline CDR1 SEHNR, CDR2 FQNEAQ (reference sequence). The CDR3 covers 14 residues. CDR3 amino acids: CASSPRGDQETQYF. CDR3 DNA: TGTGCCAGCAGCCCCCGGGGGGACCAAGAGACCCAGTACTTC.

The gene calls are TRBV11-2 and TRBJ2-1, with 13 positions matching TRBD2. Germline values: CDR1 SGHAT, CDR2 FQNNGV. The J segment lost 9 bases and the V segment lost 3 bases, leaving 8 bases of the junction unmatched. This CDR3 is 16 amino acids long. The DNA of the CDR3 is TGTGCCAGCAGCTTCCGGACTAGCGGGAGAAGGAGTGAGCAGTTCTTC. Protein: CASSFRTSGRRSEQFF. The full variable domain, its missing parts supplied by reference TRBV11-2 and TRBJ2-1, is EAGVAQSPRYKIIEKRQSVAFWCNPISGHATLYWYQQILGQGPKLLIQFQNNGVVDDSQLPKDRFSAERLKGVDSTLKIQPAKLEDSAVYLCASSFRTSGRRSEQFFGPGTRLTVL.

The chain has TRBV4-1 and TRBJ1-1; D not resolved. V was trimmed by 3 bases and J by 1 base, leaving 15 bases between them. CDR3 size: 16 residues. Germline CDR1 MGHRA, CDR2 YSYEKL. The DNA of the CDR3 is TGCGCCAGCAGCCAGCAAGAAGGAGGCAGGAACACTGAAGCTTTCTTT. It is translated as CASSQQEGGRNTEAFF.

Details on this clonotype: A read error is possible here, since a much larger clone lies one base away. The chain employs TRBV10-1 and TRBJ2-3; D is perhaps TRBD1 (7 bases). The CDR3 contains 13 residues. The germline V gene encodes CDR1 WNHNN and CDR2 SYGVQD (reference sequence). The CDR3 here is CASSEGGTDTQCF. DNA for the CDR3: TGCGCCAGCAGTGAAGGGGGGACAGATACGCAGTGTTTT.

The sample holds many counts of this clonotype. This chain connects TRBV7-4 to TRBJ1-4; D is possibly TRBD1 (6 bases). From germline, CDR1 is SGHVT and CDR2 SQSDAQ. This CDR3 is 12 amino acids long. CDR3 in DNA: TGTGCTCAGGGGATCCGTAATGAAAAACTGTTTTTT. This gives the protein CAQGIRNEKLFF.

This clonotype was seen only a few times. The chain combines TRBV20-1 with TRBJ1-2; the D is unclear. The CDR3 contains 10 residues. In germline, CDR1 is DFQATT, CDR2 SNEGSKA (reference sequence). V was shortened by 5 bases and J by 8 bases, with 9 bases between the two germline ends. The CDR3 DNA sequence: TGCAGTGCTCCAGTGGGGGGCTACACCTTC. This sequence encodes CSAPVGGYTF.

This clonotype has just a few counts. This sequence joins TRBV6-5 and TRBJ1-1; 10 bases are a match to TRBD1. Looked up from germline, CDR1 is MNHEY and CDR2 is SVGAGI. V shed 3 bases and J 1 base; nucleotides not matched to a gene: 2. This CDR3 contains 15 residues. CDR3 DNA sequence: TGTGCCAGCAGTTATGGGGACAGGGGGAACACTGAAGCTTTCTTT. This encodes CASSYGDRGNTEAFF.

J is TRBJ2-3 and V is TRBV2; 7 nucleotides line up with TRBD1. With V trimmed by 1 base and J by 5 bases, 6 bases remained unmatched. Germline assignment: CDR1 SNHLY and CDR2 FYNNEI. This CDR3 has 15 residues. The CDR3 here is CASSEEGAVVDTQYF. Here the CDR3 DNA reads TGTGCCAGCAGTGAAGAGGGGGCAGTAGTAGATACGCAGTATTTT.

This clonotype was recorded at least ten times. The rearrangement joins TRBV25-1 to TRBJ2-2; 7 bases agree with TRBD2. This CDR3 contains 18 residues. Germline V gives CDR1 MGHDK, CDR2 SYGVNS. Trimming at V came to 2 bases and at J to 1 base, leaving 10 bases not matched to a gene. The CDR3 is CASSEQNYASGNTGELFF. CDR3 DNA sequence: TGTGCCAGCAGTGAACAAAATTACGCTAGCGGGAACACCGGGGAGCTGTTTTTT.

Ten or more counts support this clonotype. This chain uses TRBV4-1 with TRBJ2-1, with D perhaps TRBD2 (6 bases). CDR1 is MGHRA, CDR2 YSYEKL, per germline. This CDR3 contains 18 residues. Trimming shortened V by 1 base and J by 4 bases, and 20 bases separated the two germline ends. DNA of the CDR3: TGCGCCAGCAGCCAAGGCAACGTCGTGGGGACTGGATACAATGAGCAGTTCTTC. Translation: CASSQGNVVGTGYNEQFF.

This clonotype was detected many times. V and J are TRBV6-6 and TRBJ2-2, with D possibly being TRBD2 (6 bases). V shed 5 bases and J shed 5 bases, with 18 bases lying between them. CDR1 is MNHNY and CDR2 is SVGAGI in the germline V gene (reference sequence). The CDR3 extends over 16 amino acids. CDR3 bases: TGTGCCAGCAGTGGGGGGAGCCGGGGACCGACCGGGGAGCTGTTTTTT. Encoded protein: CASSGGSRGPTGELFF.

This clonotype was detected ten times or more. The rearrangement links TRBV6-5 to TRBJ2-2; D gene uncertain. Between the trimmed V and J ends, which lost 8 bases and 3 bases, there was a span of 16 bases. The germline V gene has CDR1 MNHEY and CDR2 SVGAGI. The CDR3 is 15 amino acids. The CDR3 protein is CASPYKPVYTGELFF. CDR3 DNA: TGTGCCAGCCCTTACAAACCAGTCTACACCGGGGAGCTGTTTTTT.

This clonotype was observed many times. The gene calls are TRBV7-2 and TRBJ2-1; 7 bases are shared with TRBD1. Trimming took 1 base from V and 9 from J; bases not matched to a gene: 3. The CDR3 spans 13 residues. The V gene's germline CDR1 is SGHTA and CDR2 FQGNSA. In nucleotides, the CDR3 is TGTGCCAGCAGCTTAGGAGGGGGCGGTGAGCAGTTCTTC. It encodes CASSLGGGGEQFF.

The genes are TRBV19 and TRBJ2-1; no reliable D call. Germline CDR1 LNHDA, CDR2 SQIVND (reference sequence). This CDR3 comprises 14 residues. V was shortened by 5 bases and J by 4 bases, with 12 bases between the two germline ends. The CDR3 sequence is CASSSRDWYNEQFF. In DNA form, the CDR3 reads TGTGCCAGTAGTTCCCGCGACTGGTACAATGAGCAGTTCTTC.

This clonotype occurred many times. The V call is TRBV10-3, the J call TRBJ1-5; D call uncertain. The CDR3 covers 13 residues. The V end lost 6 bases, the J end lost 4 bases, and 10 bases lay between the germline ends. In germline, CDR1 is ENHRY, CDR2 SYGVKD. The CDR3 DNA reads as TGTGCCATCAGCCGGGAGCCAAATCAGCCCCAGCATTTT. This codes for CAISREPNQPQHF.

The rearrangement joins TRBV6-1 to TRBJ1-2; the D is unclear. Trimming shortened V by 3 bases and J by 4 bases, and 12 bases separated the two germline ends. There are 14 residues in the CDR3. Germline V gene lookup returns CDR1 MNHNS and CDR2 SASEGT. This chain's CDR3 is CASSEFTDLYGYTF. CDR3 nucleotide sequence: TGTGCCAGCAGTGAGTTTACGGACCTCTATGGCTACACCTTC.

This sequence joins TRBV11-1 and TRBJ2-3, with 14 bases fitting TRBD2. V lost 5 bases to trimming and J lost 6 bases; unmatched junction nucleotides: 7. CDR1 is SGHAT and CDR2 is FQDESV in the germline V gene (reference sequence). This CDR3 spans 16 amino acids. CDR3 sequence reads: CASSPRTSGGKDTQYF. The DNA of the CDR3 is TGTGCCAGCAGCCCCAGGACTAGCGGGGGGAAGGATACGCAGTATTTT.

The table lists this clonotype with many counts. V is TRBV12-3 or TRBV12-4 and J is TRBJ1-1; TRBD1 might be the D (5 bases). Trimming took off 6 bases at V and 8 bases at J, with 16 bases between the two ends. The CDR3 has 13 amino acids. CDR3 nucleotide sequence: TGTGCCAGCAGCACACCCCCCGGGACGGAAGCTTTCTTT. Protein sequence: CASSTPPGTEAFF.

A note on this clonotype: Just one base apart from a much larger clone, this may be a read error. V and J are TRBV7-3 and TRBJ1-6; unclear D gene. V lost 5 bases to trimming and J lost 10 bases, with 15 bases between them. Per germline, CDR1 SGHTA and CDR2 FQGTGA. The CDR3 sequence is 14 residues long. CDR3 region: CASSENAGSSPLHF. CDR3 sequence (DNA): TGTGCCAGCAGCGAGAACGCGGGTAGCTCACCCCTCCACTTT.

This clonotype was seen many times. Since the CDR3 does not end with the conserved phenylalanine or tryptophan, this likely comes from a read error. It is unclear where the CDR3 begins or ends on the DNA, so no DNA is shown, and the CDR3 is as TCRdb lists it. The CDR3 is CASSRGPLMML. This rearrangement joins TRBV7-2 to TRBJ2-5; the D call in the table, TRBD2, was not verified against the DNA. The length of the CDR3 is 11 amino acids, counting both ends. Per germline, CDR1 SGHTA and CDR2 FQGNSA.

This clonotype was recorded many times. This chain joins TRBV19 and TRBJ2-3; D may correspond to TRBD1 or TRBD2 (5 bases each). Per the germline V gene, CDR1 is LNHDA and CDR2 is SQIVND (reference sequence). The CDR3 has 16 residues. V lost 7 bases, J lost 5 bases, and 22 bases lay in between. CDR3 coding DNA: TGTGCCAGTACCACTTCGGGTGGGGGATCTGGAGATACGCAGTATTTT. Translating gives CASTTSGGGSGDTQYF.

This clonotype occurred a few times. The rearrangement joins TRBV25-1 to TRBJ2-7; perhaps TRBD2 as D (7 bases). The CDR3 has 14 amino acids. V lost 3 bases and J 1 base, leaving 10 bases between the germline ends. CDR1 MGHDK and CDR2 SYGVNS come from the germline V gene. The CDR3 is CASSDRGLSYEQYF. CDR3 DNA sequence: TGTGCCAGCAGTGACAGGGGACTATCCTACGAGCAGTACTTC.

J is TRBJ2-1 and V is TRBV28, with 10 positions matching TRBD1. The junction had 12 bases not matched to a gene; V was cut back by 6 bases and J by 7 bases. The CDR3 sequence is 16 residues long. Germline loops: CDR1 MDHEN, CDR2 SYDVKM. CDR3 nucleotides: TGTGCCAGCAGCCATACTCCGGGACAGGGGCGGAATGAGCAGTTCTTC. Amino acids: CASSHTPGQGRNEQFF.

This clonotype has ten or more counts. J is TRBJ1-4 and V is TRBV7-3; tentative D call: TRBD1 (5 bases). The germline gives CDR1 SGHTA, CDR2 FQGTGA. The CDR3 spans 15 residues. Trimming shortened V by 2 bases and J by 8 bases, and 15 bases separated the two germline ends. CDR3 sequence: CASSLSGGSGEKLFF. In DNA, the CDR3 is TGTGCCAGCAGCTTATCGGGGGGAAGCGGCGAAAAACTGTTTTTT.

This clonotype has a count of ten or more. The J gene is TRBJ1-2, the V gene TRBV11-2, with TRBD1 identical over 7 bases. J was trimmed by 2 bases and V by 1 base; bases with no gene match: 7. Germline V gene lookup returns CDR1 SGHAT and CDR2 FQNNGV. The length of the CDR3 is 16 residues. This CDR3 is CASSLVGQGGNYGYTF. DNA for the CDR3: TGTGCCAGCAGCTTAGTAGGGCAGGGGGGCAACTATGGCTACACCTTC.

The chain couples TRBV5-1 to TRBJ2-7, with 8 nucleotides matching TRBD1. CDR3 size: 15 residues. The ends lost 3 bases at V and 3 bases at J; junction bases unmatched: 8. Germline-derived CDR1 and CDR2 are SGHRS and YFSETQ. CDR3 residues: CASSWMTGDNYEQYF. In DNA, the CDR3 is TGCGCCAGCAGCTGGATGACAGGGGACAACTACGAGCAGTACTTC.

This clonotype was seen at least ten times. The chain is built from TRBV19 and TRBJ2-1; D is undetermined. Trimming pared 3 bases from V and 8 bases from J, leaving 11 bases between. From germline, CDR1 is LNHDA and CDR2 SQIVND (reference sequence). CDR3 length equals 13 residues. CDR3 in DNA: TGTGCCAGTAGTATGGGTCTTCGTGATGAGCAGTTCTTC. Translating gives CASSMGLRDEQFF.

This clonotype came up many times. V gene TRBV2 combines with J gene TRBJ1-1; D gene unclear. This CDR3 is 13 amino acids long. Between the trimmed V and J ends, which lost 1 base and 4 bases, there was a span of 7 bases. Germline V gene sequence: CDR1 SNHLY, CDR2 FYNNEI. CDR3 DNA: TGTGCCAGCAGTGAAGTTGGCGGCACTGAAGCTTTCTTT. This translates into CASSEVGGTEAFF.